This TCR beta chain originates from a study of memory CD4+ T cells and cytomegalovirus serostatus. As for the study in general: Healthy Belgian adult donors included 9 or 10 CMV-positive and some 24 CMV-negative people. General study points: About 40% of the roughly 160 known CMV-associated TCRbeta sequences appeared in CD4+ memory. Repertoires predicted CMV serostatus with median bootstrapped AUC of approximately 0.95.

The protocol was immunoSEQ multiplex PCR, while the TCRdb copy is restricted to in-frame clones and leaves out a portion. Of about 58,000 clones listed, 82% were seen once; the top ten hold roughly 0.5%. In regard to this clone: The antigen is unknown.

The sort gate was single viable CD3+CD4+CD8-CD45RO+ cells for memory CD4+ T cells. The CDR3 is made up of 15 amino acids. The V gene's germline CDR1 is MDHEN and CDR2 SYDVKM. The V gene lost 5 bases and the J gene lost 5 bases, with 15 bases spanning the gap. This chain connects TRBV28 to TRBJ2-2; no definite D call. The sequencing input was memory CD4+ T cells from blood. The clonotype comes from an adult in good health and CMV-seronegative. Some clones in this sample may be carry-over from other donors' samples. The CDR3 sequence: CASSPSRSGTGELFF. CDR3 coding DNA: TGTGCCAGCAGTCCCTCCCGTAGTGGGACCGGGGAGCTGTTTTTT.